This T cell receptor beta chain was observed in a study of T cell repertoires in cytomegalovirus infection (dated by TCRdb to the late 2010s). Context from the whole study: Peptide stimulations targeted recently identified HLA-C-restricted CMV epitopes, whose presentation resists viral immunomodulation, together with well-studied HLA-B-restricted epitopes. The HLA type of each donor mattered for the analysis, because public TCR beta signatures pointed to carriage of CMV infection along with the matching HLA type.

Overall study outcomes, separate from this receptor: The ex vivo response was dominated by HLA-C-restricted CMV-specific TCR beta clonotypes, and the single most frequent clonotype in two of eight donors was supplied by these HLA-C-restricted clonotypes. In both this cohort and an independent cohort of 352 donors, the cumulative frequency of public TCR beta family members distinguished carriers of CMV infection plus the relevant HLA type.

V is trimmed back by 5 bases and J by 1 base, and the junction contains 11 bases that no gene match accounts for. As encoded in the germline V gene, CDR1 is SGHVS while CDR2 is FQNEAQ. The CDR3 spans 18 residues, from the cysteine through the phenylalanine. Kept here is only the CDR3 DNA, which spans 54 bases and is read in frame from base 1. This clonotype was detected a few times. Its antigen has not been determined. No base quality values were provided; no much bigger clone lies one nucleotide off. The treatment or condition label here, explained by the study, means: in vitro stimulation with specific CMV peptide epitopes to enrich CMV-specific T cells. Data came from an Illumina HiSeq 1500. TCRdb applied fastp at Q25 and MiXCR to the public reads, then kept only in-frame beta chains. Each entry is one CDR3 protein sequence, shown with its most common DNA and genes. In all, the sample holds 700,000 to 950,000 distinct CDR3 sequences, and 30% to 35% of those were seen once. Under 15% of the sample is in the top ten clones.

This sequence was found in a human donor in good health (CMV status not recorded). Some clones in this sample may be carry-over from other donors' samples. The rearranged chain carries TRBV7-8 and TRBJ2-7; TRBD2 matches 13 bases in the middle. This specimen consisted of cultured CD8+ T cells from PBMCs, obtained from culture after CMV antigen stimulation. The encoded CDR3 is CASSIGGLAGLGSYEQYF. The nucleotides read TGTGCCAGCAGCATAGGGGGACTAGCGGGGCTAGGATCCTACGAGCAGTACTTC.